This record covers a single T cell receptor beta chain. The CDR3 covers 15 residues. Per the germline V gene, CDR1 is ENHRY and CDR2 is SYGVKD. J was trimmed by 2 bases and V by 6 bases; bases with no gene match: 4. This specimen comes from a study of control samples from healthy donors and cancer patients. TCRdb's copy holds only in-frame clones and misses some; the assay was immunoSEQ multiplex PCR. The sample shows about 180,000 clones, more than 90% of them seen only once. This TCR came from a man aged 30 to 45 in good health. Material for sequencing was blood. This chain links TRBV10-3 with TRBJ2-1, with 10 bases identical to TRBD2. The DNA for the CDR3 is TGTGCCATCAGCTCTAGCGGGGGCACCTACAATGAGCAGTTCTTC. Its translation: CAISSSGGTYNEQFF.